These 27 T cell receptor beta chains share one sample of origin, sequenced in a study of cytomegalovirus exposure and HLA in healthy donors. PCR amplification relied on 60 Vbeta primers (plus 13 Jbeta primers). Assay: immunoSEQ multiplex PCR; the TCRdb copy retains only in-frame clones and omits some. The top ten hold around 6% of the sample, which has about 120,000 clones, roughly 9% seen once. Sequencing was done on a sample of PBMCs. The receptors stem from a woman in her forties in good health and CMV-seropositive.

The gene calls are TRBV5-5 and TRBJ1-5, with a weak D call TRBD1 (6 bases). This CDR3 comprises 16 residues. The V end lost 4 bases, the J end lost 0 bases, and 14 bases lay between the germline ends. Germline V gene data show CDR1 as SGHKS and CDR2 as YYEKEE (reference sequence). The CDR3 nucleotides are TGTGCCAGCAGCCAAGGGGGAGTAAATAGCAATCAGCCCCAGCATTTT. Translated: CASSQGGVNSNQPQHF.

The chain carries TRBV6-6 and TRBJ2-1, with TRBD1 identical over 12 bases. Germline V gene data show CDR1 as MNHNY and CDR2 as SVGAGI (reference sequence). V dropped 6 bases and J dropped 9; count of bases not matched to a gene: 6. This CDR3 contains 14 residues. The CDR3 sequence: CASRPGQGAGEQFF. The DNA for the CDR3 is TGTGCCAGCAGGCCGGGACAGGGGGCCGGTGAGCAGTTCTTC.

V is TRBV5-6 and J is TRBJ2-1; D unresolved. Per the germline V gene, CDR1 is SGHDT and CDR2 is YYEEEE. CDR3 length: 12 residues. V was cut by 0 bases and J by 11 bases, with 9 bases left in between. The CDR3 reads CASSLVSVQQFF. CDR3 nucleotides: TGTGCCAGCAGCTTGGTCAGCGTACAGCAGTTCTTC.

For the CDR3, the DNA is TGTGCCTGGAGTGTCCAATCACAGGGTTGGGAGACCCAGTACTTC. This codes for CAWSVQSQGWETQYF. The genes are TRBV30 and TRBJ2-5; D might be TRBD1 (6 bases). The CDR3 extends over 15 amino acids. The V gene's germline CDR1 is GTSNPN and CDR2 SVGIG (reference sequence). V was shortened by 0 bases and J by 5 bases, with 16 bases between the two germline ends.

The rearrangement joins TRBV5-4 to TRBJ2-1; no firm D call. V was shortened by 4 bases and J by 7 bases, with 18 bases between the two germline ends. The CDR3 consists of 15 residues. Germline V CDR1 and CDR2: SGHNT, YYREEE (reference sequence). This CDR3 reads CASSPTSAGGNEQFF. The CDR3 DNA is TGTGCCAGCAGCCCGACATCCGCCGGTGGGAATGAGCAGTTCTTC.

This rearrangement joins TRBV14 to TRBJ1-1, with D uncertain. Trimming left V 4 bases short and J 0 bases short, with 12 bases between. This CDR3 contains 15 residues. Germline-derived CDR1 and CDR2 are SGHDN and FVKESK. The CDR3 sequence is CASSPTSAMNTEAFF. The CDR3 nucleotides read TGTGCCAGCAGCCCGACGTCAGCGATGAACACTGAAGCTTTCTTT.

Written as DNA, the CDR3 is TGTGCCAGCAGCCGCACGGACAGGGATGGCCAGCCCCAGCATTTT. It codes for CASSRTDRDGQPQHF. The chain joins TRBV5-6 to TRBJ1-5; 8 positions match TRBD1. Unmatched junction bases numbered 10, after V lost 4 bases and J lost 7 bases. The germline CDR1 and CDR2 sequences are SGHDT and YYEEEE. The CDR3 loop spans 15 amino acids.

There are a few counts of this clone. One end of the junction is discordant with germline, which a read error may explain. Other nucleotide sequences from this sample produce the same CDR3. The chain is built from TRBV5-6 and TRBJ1-1; D gene unclear. This CDR3 has 13 residues. Germline CDR1 reads SGHDT; CDR2 reads YYEEEE. As DNA, the CDR3 is TGTGCCAGCAGTACCGGGCCTGGACTAGAAGCCTTCTTT. This translates into CASSTGPGLEAFF. Looking up the rest from reference TRBV5-6 and TRBJ1-1 gives the full variable domain: DAGVTQSPTHLIKTRGQQVTLRCSPKSGHDTVSWYQQALGQGPQFIFQYYEEEERQRGNFPDRFSGHQFPNYSSELNVNALLLGDSALYLCASSTGPGLEAFFGQGTRLTVV.

This clone was detected only a few times. The chain joins TRBV5-1 to TRBJ2-1, with TRBD1 identical over 8 bases. This CDR3 has 15 amino acids. CDR1 is SGHRS and CDR2 is YFSETQ in the germline V gene. The junction had 2 bases not matched to a gene; V was cut back by 3 bases and J by 0 bases. This chain's CDR3 is CASSSQGDSYNEQFF. CDR3 nucleotides: TGCGCCAGCAGCTCACAGGGGGACTCCTACAATGAGCAGTTCTTC.

This clone was counted between two and nine times. This rearrangement joins TRBV12-2 to TRBJ1-1; the table assigns TRBD1, which was not confirmed against the DNA. TRBV12-2 is a pseudogene locus. The CDR3 consists of 17 residues. This CDR3 reads CASRLVCRDRGPDEAFF. The CDR3 region has the DNA TGTGCAAGTCGCTTAGTTTGTCGGGACAGGGGGCCTGATGAAGCTTTCTTT.

On this clone: Other nucleotide sequences from this sample produce the same CDR3. The rearrangement joins TRBV18 to TRBJ2-7, with TRBD1 matching over 8 bases. This CDR3 has 14 residues. Germline-derived CDR1 and CDR2 are KGHSH and LQKENI. Trimming at V came to 3 bases and at J to 2 bases, leaving 3 bases not matched to a gene. CDR3 sequence reads: CASSPGQGAYEQYF. The CDR3 nucleotides are TGTGCCAGCTCACCCGGACAGGGAGCCTACGAGCAGTACTTC.

This clone was seen only a few times. The rearrangement joins TRBV6-1 to TRBJ1-2, with 8 bases lining up with TRBD1. The J segment lost 9 bases and the V segment lost 5 bases, leaving 8 bases of the junction unmatched. CDR1 MNHNS and CDR2 SASEGT come from the germline V gene. The CDR3 length is 13 residues. CDR3: CASSSRRQGSYTF. CDR3 DNA sequence: TGTGCCAGCAGTTCGAGACGACAGGGGAGCTACACCTTC.

This clone was counted only a few times. Compared with germline, one end of the junction differs, possibly owing to a read error. This same CDR3 is encoded by further DNA sequences in the sample. The chain links TRBV10-1 to TRBJ2-7; D is ambiguous. The CDR3 spans 12 residues. Germline values: CDR1 WNHNN, CDR2 SYGVQD (reference sequence). The chain's CDR3 is CASGDSSYEQYF. For the CDR3, the DNA is TGCGCCAGCGGTGACTCTTCCTACGAGCAGTACTTC.

This clone was counted between two and nine times. The chain carries TRBV27 and TRBJ1-1; tentatively, D is TRBD1 (6 bases). The CDR3 runs 13 residues. The V and J ends lost 7 bases and 4 bases respectively, with 13 bases between them. CDR1 is MNHEY and CDR2 is SMNVEV in the germline V gene (reference sequence). The CDR3 sequence is CASTLGRGTEAFF. Written as DNA, the CDR3 is TGTGCCAGCACTCTGGGCAGGGGCACTGAAGCTTTCTTT.

This clone showed up just a few times. J is TRBJ2-3 and V is TRBV7-8, with no clear D. The CDR3 length is 14 residues. Trimming left V 0 bases short and J 5 bases short, with 9 bases between. Looked up from germline, CDR1 is SGHVS and CDR2 is FQNEAQ. The CDR3 spells CASSLARHLDTQYF. The CDR3 DNA reads TGTGCCAGCAGCTTAGCGAGGCACTTAGATACGCAGTATTTT.

The V and J genes are TRBV5-7 and TRBJ2-7, with 9 bases matching TRBD2. TRBV5-7 has ORF status, its function being uncertain. The CDR3 spans 14 residues. Trimming at V came to 7 bases and at J to 0 bases, leaving 5 bases not matched to a gene. This CDR3 reads CASLVAGASYEQYF. In DNA, the CDR3 is TGTGCCAGCCTTGTAGCGGGGGCCTCCTACGAGCAGTACTTC.

This clone occurred a few times. The gene calls are TRBV5-1 and TRBJ1-2; TRBD1 matches 7 bases. This CDR3 has 15 amino acids. From germline, CDR1 is SGHRS and CDR2 YFSETQ. The V and J ends lost 1 base and 2 bases, in that order; junction bases with no gene match: 5. CDR3 amino acids: CASSLQGVGNYGYTF. In DNA, the CDR3 is TGCGCCAGCAGCTTGCAGGGGGTAGGAAACTATGGCTACACCTTC.

There are a few counts of this clone. In DNA form, the CDR3 reads TGTGCCAGCGATCTAGGGACTAGCGGGGATGAGCAGTACTTC. Translated, it gives CASDLGTSGDEQYF. The rearrangement uses TRBV2 and TRBJ2-7, with 13 bases aligning to TRBD2. Germline V gene lookup returns CDR1 SNHLY and CDR2 FYNNEI. CDR3 length: 14 residues. The V segment lost 8 bases and the J segment 7 bases; nucleotides outside the gene matches: 8.

This chain joins TRBV6-1 and TRBJ1-5, with D hard to call. CDR1 is MNHNS, CDR2 SASEGT, per germline. This CDR3 has 13 amino acids. V was shortened by 2 bases and J by 7 bases, with 9 bases between the two germline ends. CDR3 sequence reads: CASSELGGQPQHF. DNA for the CDR3: TGTGCCAGCAGTGAACTAGGCGGCCAGCCCCAGCATTTT.

This clone was picked up a small number of times. This chain joins TRBV7-9 and TRBJ1-2, with unresolved D. The CDR3 totals 14 residues. V was clipped by 5 bases and J by 6 bases, with 16 bases between them. Looked up from germline, CDR1 is SEHNR and CDR2 is FQNEAQ (reference sequence). CDR3 bases: TGTGCCAGCAGCGCCAACGCCCTCAGGAATGGCTACACCTTC. Amino acid sequence: CASSANALRNGYTF. Supplemented by reference TRBV7-9 and TRBJ1-2, the full variable domain reads DTGVSQNPRHKITKRGQNVTFRCDPISEHNRLYWYRQTLGQGPEFLTYFQNEAQLEKSRLLSDRFSAERPKGSFSTLEIQRTEQGDSAMYLCASSANALRNGYTFGSGTRLTVV.

V and J are TRBV7-9 and TRBJ2-5; TRBD2 matches 7 bases. V was pared by 5 bases and J by 1 base, with 4 bases of the junction left unmatched. The CDR3 is 14 amino acids. Looked up from germline, CDR1 is SEHNR and CDR2 is FQNEAQ (reference sequence). The CDR3 region is CASSRPGGQETQYF. The CDR3 nucleotides read TGTGCCAGCAGCCGACCGGGAGGCCAAGAGACCCAGTACTTC.

This clone was observed a handful of times. The chain employs TRBV11-3 and TRBJ2-1, with a tentative D call TRBD1 (5 bases). The CDR3 runs 14 residues. V gave up 5 bases and J gave up 8 bases, with 16 bases separating them. Per germline, CDR1 SGHNT and CDR2 YENEEA. The CDR3 coding sequence is TGTGCCAGCAGCCGTAGGGCAGGGAACGATGAGCAGTTCTTC. It encodes CASSRRAGNDEQFF.

V and J are TRBV6-5 and TRBJ1-1; TRBD1 is a possible D gene (5 bases). V was clipped by 4 bases and J by 5 bases, with 17 bases between them. This CDR3 spans 15 amino acids. CDR1 MNHEY and CDR2 SVGAGI come from the germline V gene. The CDR3 DNA is TGTGCCAGCAGTTTTCAGGGCGGGGGGTGGACTGAAGCTTTCTTT. Protein product: CASSFQGGGWTEAFF.

The V call is TRBV5-1, the J call TRBJ2-1, with a tentative D call TRBD2 (6 bases). Trimming took 0 bases from V and 9 from J, leaving 13 bases between them. The CDR3 has 14 residues. The V gene's germline CDR1 is SGHRS and CDR2 YFSETQ. CDR3 DNA: TGCGCCAGCAGCTTGGAGGTTGGGCGGGGTGAGCAGTTCTTC. Protein product: CASSLEVGRGEQFF.

The V call is TRBV15, the J call TRBJ2-7; perhaps TRBD1 as D (5 bases). The CDR3 spans 14 residues. Per the germline V gene, CDR1 is LNHNV and CDR2 is YYDKDF (reference sequence). The V and J ends lost 6 bases and 4 bases respectively, with 16 bases between them. The CDR3 DNA is TGTGCCACCAGTAAGGACAACGGACAATACGAGCAGTACTTC. It codes for CATSKDNGQYEQYF.

The CDR3 DNA reads TGCGCCAGCAGCTTACCAGACGGGGGGCGGCAGTTCTTC. Protein sequence: CASSLPDGGRQFF. The V and J genes are TRBV5-1 and TRBJ2-1; a possible D gene is TRBD2 (7 bases). In germline, CDR1 is SGHRS, CDR2 YFSETQ. V dropped 2 bases and J dropped 12 bases, with 15 bases sitting between them. The CDR3 has 13 residues.

This clone was seen only a few times. V gene TRBV7-2 combines with J gene TRBJ1-1; 7 positions match TRBD1. The CDR3 loop spans 15 amino acids. Trimming cost V 8 bases and J 2 bases; bases outside gene matches: 11. Germline loops: CDR1 SGHTA, CDR2 FQGNSA. In nucleotides, the CDR3 is TGTGCCAGCCGCATAGGGGGCACGGGTAACACTGAAGCTTTCTTT. Its protein product is CASRIGGTGNTEAFF.